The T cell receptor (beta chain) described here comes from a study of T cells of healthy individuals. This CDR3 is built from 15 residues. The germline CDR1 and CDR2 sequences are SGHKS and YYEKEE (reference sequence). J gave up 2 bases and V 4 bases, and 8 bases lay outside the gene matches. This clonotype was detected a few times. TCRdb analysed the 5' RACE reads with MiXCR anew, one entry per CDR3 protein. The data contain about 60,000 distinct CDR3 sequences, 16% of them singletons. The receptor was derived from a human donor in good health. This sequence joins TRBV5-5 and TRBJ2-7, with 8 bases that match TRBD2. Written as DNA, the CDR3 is TGTGCCAGCAGCCATATAGCGGGGCAAGCCTACGAGCAGTACTTC. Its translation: CASSHIAGQAYEQYF.